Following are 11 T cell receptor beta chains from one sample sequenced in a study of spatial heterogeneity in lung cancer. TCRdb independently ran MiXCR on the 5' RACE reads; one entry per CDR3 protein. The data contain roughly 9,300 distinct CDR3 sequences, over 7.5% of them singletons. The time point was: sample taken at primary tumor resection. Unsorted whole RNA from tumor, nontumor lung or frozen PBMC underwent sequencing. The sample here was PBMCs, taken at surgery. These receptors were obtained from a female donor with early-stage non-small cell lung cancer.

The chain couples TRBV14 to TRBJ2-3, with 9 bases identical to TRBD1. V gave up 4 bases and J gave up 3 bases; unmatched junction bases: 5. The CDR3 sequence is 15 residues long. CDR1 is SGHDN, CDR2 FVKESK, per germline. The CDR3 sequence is CASSPVGTGTDTQYF. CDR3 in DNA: TGTGCCAGCAGCCCGGTCGGGACAGGGACAGATACGCAGTATTTT.

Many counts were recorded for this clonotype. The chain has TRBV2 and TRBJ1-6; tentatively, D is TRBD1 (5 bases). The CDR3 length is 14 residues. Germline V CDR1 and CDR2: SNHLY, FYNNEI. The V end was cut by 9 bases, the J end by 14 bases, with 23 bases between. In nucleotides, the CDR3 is TGTGCCAGTTACTTCGGGGACCCTAGTGGGACCCTCCACTTT. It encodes CASYFGDPSGTLHF. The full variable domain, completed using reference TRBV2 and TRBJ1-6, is EPEVTQTPSHQVTQMGQEVILRCVPISNHLYFYWYRQILGQKVEFLVSFYNNEISEKSEIFDDQFSVERPDGSNFTLKIRSTKLEDSAMYFCASYFGDPSGTLHFGNGTRLTVT.

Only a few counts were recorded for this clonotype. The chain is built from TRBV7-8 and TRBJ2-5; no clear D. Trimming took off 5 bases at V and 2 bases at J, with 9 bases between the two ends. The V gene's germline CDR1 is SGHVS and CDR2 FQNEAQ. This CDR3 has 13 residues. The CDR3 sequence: CASSRADQETQYF. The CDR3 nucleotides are TGTGCCAGCAGCCGAGCAGATCAAGAGACCCAGTACTTC.

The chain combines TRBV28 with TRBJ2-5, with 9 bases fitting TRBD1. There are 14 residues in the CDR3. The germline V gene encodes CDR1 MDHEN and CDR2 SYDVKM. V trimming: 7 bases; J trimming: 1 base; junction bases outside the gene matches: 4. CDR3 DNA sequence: TGTGCCAGCACTTCACAGGGGGCCCAAGAGACCCAGTACTTC. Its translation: CASTSQGAQETQYF.

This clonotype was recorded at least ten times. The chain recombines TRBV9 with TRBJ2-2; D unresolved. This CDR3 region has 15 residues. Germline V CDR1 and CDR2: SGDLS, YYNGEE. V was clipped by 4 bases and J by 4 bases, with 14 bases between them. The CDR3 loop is CASSPPVGSTGELFF. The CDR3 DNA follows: TGTGCCAGCAGCCCGCCGGTGGGCAGCACCGGGGAGCTGTTTTTT.

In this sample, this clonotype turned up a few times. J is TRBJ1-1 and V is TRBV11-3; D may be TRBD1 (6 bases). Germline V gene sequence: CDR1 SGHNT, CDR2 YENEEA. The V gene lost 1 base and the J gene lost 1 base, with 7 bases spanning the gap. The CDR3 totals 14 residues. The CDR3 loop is CASSLGTANTEAFF. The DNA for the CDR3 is TGTGCCAGCAGCTTAGGGACAGCGAACACTGAAGCTTTCTTT.

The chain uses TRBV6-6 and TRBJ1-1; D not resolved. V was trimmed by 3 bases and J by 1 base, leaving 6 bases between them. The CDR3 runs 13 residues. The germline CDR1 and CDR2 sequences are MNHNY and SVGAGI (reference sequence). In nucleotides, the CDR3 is TGTGCCAGCAGTTATAACAAGAACACTGAAGCTTTCTTT. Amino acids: CASSYNKNTEAFF.

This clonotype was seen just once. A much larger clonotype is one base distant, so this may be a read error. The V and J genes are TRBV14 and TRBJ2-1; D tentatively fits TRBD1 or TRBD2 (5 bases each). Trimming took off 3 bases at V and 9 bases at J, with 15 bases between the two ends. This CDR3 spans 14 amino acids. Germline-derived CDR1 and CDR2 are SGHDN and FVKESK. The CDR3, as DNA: TGTGCCAGCAGCCATCGGACATTCGGGGCTGAGCAGTTCTTC. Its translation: CASSHRTFGAEQFF.

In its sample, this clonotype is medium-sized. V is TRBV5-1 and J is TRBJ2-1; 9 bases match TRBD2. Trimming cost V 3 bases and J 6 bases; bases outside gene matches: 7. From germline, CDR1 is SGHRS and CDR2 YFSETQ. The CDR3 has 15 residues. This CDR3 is CASSSGSGSSNEQFF. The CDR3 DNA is TGCGCCAGCAGCTCTGGTAGCGGGAGTAGCAATGAGCAGTTCTTC.

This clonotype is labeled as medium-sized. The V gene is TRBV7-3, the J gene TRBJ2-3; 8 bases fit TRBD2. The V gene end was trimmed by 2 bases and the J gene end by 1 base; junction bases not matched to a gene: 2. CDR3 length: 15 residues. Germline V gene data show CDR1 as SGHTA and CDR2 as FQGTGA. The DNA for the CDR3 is TGTGCCAGCAGCTTAGGGCGGGGGGGCACAGATACGCAGTATTTT. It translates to CASSLGRGGTDTQYF.

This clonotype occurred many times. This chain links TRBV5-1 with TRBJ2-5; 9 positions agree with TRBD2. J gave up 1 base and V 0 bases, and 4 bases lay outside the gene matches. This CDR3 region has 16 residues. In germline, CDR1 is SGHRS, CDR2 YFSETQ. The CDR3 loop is CASSLAGSGGQETQYF. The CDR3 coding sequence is TGCGCCAGCAGCTTGGCCGGTAGCGGGGGCCAAGAGACCCAGTACTTC. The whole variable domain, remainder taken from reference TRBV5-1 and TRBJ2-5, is KAGVTQTPRYLIKTRGQQVTLSCSPISGHRSVSWYQQTPGQGLQFLFEYFSETQRNKGNFPGRFSGRQFSNSRSEMNVSTLELGDSALYLCASSLAGSGGQETQYFGPGTRLLVL.